These T cell receptor beta chains were read from a single sample in a study of pediatric ulcerative colitis. TCRdb keeps only in-frame clones here, not all; method: immunoSEQ multiplex PCR. The sample has roughly 60,000 clones, 85% to 90% seen once. Material: blood. The receptor source for this set is a boy younger than 18 who was a control in a study of pediatric ulcerative colitis. CDR3s include the opening cysteine and the closing phenylalanine or tryptophan. D genes are given only for firm matches. Only part of the rows carry a size: once, few, many, or a class if the clone is expanded.

len,v_gene,j_gene,d_gene,abundance,CDR3aa,CDR3nt
16,TRBV5-5,TRBJ1-2,NA,NA,CASSLAKGSDLYGYTF,TGTGCCAGCAGCTTGGCCAAGGGCAGCGACCTCTATGGCTACACCTTC
15,TRBV19,TRBJ2-5,NA,NA,CASSTGQEGWETQYF,TGTGCCAGTAGTACCGGACAAGAGGGCTGGGAGACCCAGTACTTC
13,TRBV5-1,TRBJ1-4,NA,NA,CASRQGLSEKLFF,TGCGCCAGCAGACAGGGATTGAGCGAAAAACTGTTTTTT
16,TRBV4-1,TRBJ2-1,TRBD2,NA,CASRRRGGPLYNEQFF,TGCGCCAGCAGGCGGCGGGGGGGACCTCTTTACAATGAGCAGTTCTTC
14,TRBV5-1,TRBJ2-5,TRBD1,NA,CASRLGTDQETQYF,TGCGCCAGCAGATTAGGGACAGACCAAGAGACCCAGTACTTC
15,TRBV25-1,TRBJ1-2,NA,NA,CASSGGEVSHYGYTF,TGTGCCAGCAGTGGGGGTGAGGTATCCCACTATGGCTACACCTTC
15,TRBV18,TRBJ2-1,TRBD1,once,CASSEGQGIHNEQFF,TGTGCCAGCTCAGAGGGACAGGGTATCCACAATGAGCAGTTCTTC
13,TRBV7-2,TRBJ2-5,TRBD1,NA,CASSRQGWETQYF,TGTGCCAGCAGCCGACAGGGATGGGAGACCCAGTACTTC
13,TRBV5-5,TRBJ1-1,NA,NA,CASSRTFNTEAFF,TGTGCCAGCAGCCGCACCTTCAACACTGAAGCTTTCTTT
19,TRBV5-4,TRBJ2-3,TRBD2,NA,CASSLGASGIPGAEDTQYF,TGTGCCAGCAGCTTGGGGGCTAGCGGGATCCCCGGGGCGGAAGATACGCAGTATTTT
15,TRBV6-1,TRBJ2-7,NA,NA,CASSTGHSLPYEQYF,TGTGCCAGCAGCACGGGGCATTCCTTGCCTTACGAGCAGTACTTC
16,TRBV19,TRBJ2-3,NA,NA,CASSIRSFLGADTQYF,TGTGCCAGTAGTATAAGATCGTTCCTGGGTGCAGATACGCAGTATTTT
14,TRBV5-1,TRBJ2-7,TRBD2,NA,CASSLWTSEDEQYF,TGCGCCAGCAGCTTATGGACTAGCGAGGACGAGCAGTACTTC
15,TRBV19,TRBJ2-1,NA,NA,CASSPTTRAVNEQFF,TGTGCCAGTAGTCCCACGACTAGAGCCGTCAATGAGCAGTTCTTC
13,TRBV5-6,TRBJ1-5,NA,NA,CASSLRLNQPQHF,TGTGCCAGCAGCTTGAGGCTGAATCAGCCCCAGCATTTT
16,TRBV29-1,TRBJ1-2,TRBD1,NA,CSVEDRKLTGFDGYTF,TGCAGCGTTGAAGACCGAAAATTGACAGGGTTCGATGGCTACACCTTC
17,TRBV7-9,TRBJ2-7,NA,NA,CASSLGRAEEGSYEQYF,TGTGCCAGCAGCTTAGGTAGGGCGGAGGAGGGCTCCTACGAGCAGTACTTC
14,TRBV15,TRBJ1-1,NA,NA,CATSRTDMNTEAFF,TGTGCCACTTCCAGGACAGATATGAACACTGAAGCTTTCTTT
13,TRBV14,TRBJ1-2,NA,NA,CASSHGEVYGYTF,TGTGCCAGCAGCCACGGTGAAGTTTATGGCTACACCTTC
16,TRBV9,TRBJ2-2,NA,NA,CASSVDAATNTGELFF,TGTGCCAGCAGCGTAGACGCGGCTACGAACACCGGGGAGCTGTTTTTT
16,TRBV7-2,TRBJ2-1,NA,NA,CASSPPRDQPWDEQFF,TGTGCCAGCAGCCCCCCCCGGGACCAACCCTGGGATGAGCAGTTCTTC
15,TRBV4-1,TRBJ2-7,TRBD2,NA,CASSHSAGGSYEQYF,TGCGCCAGCAGCCACTCGGCGGGAGGTTCCTACGAGCAGTACTTC
16,TRBV7-2,TRBJ2-7,NA,NA,CASSENLAGAGYEQYF,TGTGCCAGCAGCGAAAACCTGGCAGGGGCGGGTTACGAGCAGTACTTC
14,TRBV7-9,TRBJ2-7,NA,NA,CASSFDITYYEQYF,TGTGCCAGCAGCTTTGACATAACCTACTACGAGCAGTACTTC
15,TRBV5-1,TRBJ1-1,TRBD1,NA,CASSLNPGQGAAAFF,TGCGCCAGCAGCTTGAATCCGGGACAGGGGGCTGCGGCTTTCTTT
12,TRBV28,TRBJ2-3,NA,NA,CASSLSTDTQYF,TGTGCCAGCAGTTTAAGCACAGATACGCAGTATTTT
16,TRBV4-1,TRBJ2-5,TRBD2,few,CASSQSPSGSGETQYF,TGCGCCAGCAGCCAAAGCCCTAGCGGGAGTGGGGAGACCCAGTACTTC
16,TRBV7-8,TRBJ2-7,TRBD1,NA,CASSLKPGQGSYEQYF,TGTGCCAGCAGCTTAAAACCGGGACAGGGGAGCTACGAGCAGTACTTC
13,TRBV10-2,TRBJ2-7,NA,NA,CASRQMSSYEQYF,TGCGCCAGCAGACAGATGAGCTCCTACGAGCAGTACTTC
15,TRBV5-4,TRBJ1-6,NA,NA,CASSLSGTLHSPLHF,TGTGCCAGCAGCTTGTCCGGGACATTGCATTCACCCCTCCACTTT
17,TRBV5-6,TRBJ2-7,NA,NA,CASSRMALTASSYEQYF,TGTGCCAGCAGCCGGATGGCGCTGACAGCCAGCTCCTACGAGCAGTACTTC
16,TRBV2,TRBJ2-5,NA,NA,CASSSSLAGYQETQYF,TGTGCCAGCAGTAGCTCACTAGCCGGATACCAAGAGACCCAGTACTTC
16,TRBV10-3,TRBJ1-1,TRBD1,NA,CAISEYEQGSNTEAFF,TGTGCCATCAGTGAATACGAACAGGGGTCGAACACTGAAGCTTTCTTT
14,TRBV6-1,TRBJ1-6,TRBD1,once,CASEGDRENSPLHF,TGTGCCAGCGAGGGGGACAGGGAAAATTCACCCCTCCACTTT
12,TRBV19,TRBJ1-5,NA,NA,CASSFLGQSQHF,TGTGCCAGTTCGTTTCTTGGACAGTCCCAGCATTTT
10,TRBV19,TRBJ2-2,NA,NA,CAVGTGELFF,TGTGCCGTAGGGACCGGGGAGCTGTTTTTT
16,TRBV5-1,TRBJ2-1,NA,once,CASSSHGTFPYNEQFF,TGCGCCAGCAGCTCCCACGGGACATTCCCTTACAATGAGCAGTTCTTC
14,TRBV9,TRBJ2-2,NA,NA,CASSIRAAFGELFF,TGTGCCAGCAGCATACGGGCCGCCTTCGGGGAGCTGTTTTTT
13,TRBV7-8,TRBJ2-7,NA,once,CASSHGSYYEQYF,TGTGCCAGCAGCCATGGATCCTACTACGAGCAGTACTTC
15,TRBV28,TRBJ1-2,NA,NA,CASSKFGQSRTGYTF,TGTGCCAGCAGCAAATTCGGACAGTCTAGAACCGGCTACACCTTC
15,TRBV4-3,TRBJ2-3,TRBD2,once,CASSRASGDTDTQYF,TGCGCCAGCAGCCGTGCTAGCGGGGACACAGATACGCAGTATTTT